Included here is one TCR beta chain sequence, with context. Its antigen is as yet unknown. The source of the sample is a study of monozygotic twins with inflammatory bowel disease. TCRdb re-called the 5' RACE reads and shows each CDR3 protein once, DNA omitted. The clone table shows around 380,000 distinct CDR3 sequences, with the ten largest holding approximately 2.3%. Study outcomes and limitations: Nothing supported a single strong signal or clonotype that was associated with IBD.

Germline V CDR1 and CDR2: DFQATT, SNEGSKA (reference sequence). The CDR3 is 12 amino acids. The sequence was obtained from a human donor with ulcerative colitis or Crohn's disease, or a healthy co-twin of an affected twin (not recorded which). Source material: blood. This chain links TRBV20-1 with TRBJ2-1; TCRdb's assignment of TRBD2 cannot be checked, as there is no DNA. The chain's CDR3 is CSAAGTSAEQFF.